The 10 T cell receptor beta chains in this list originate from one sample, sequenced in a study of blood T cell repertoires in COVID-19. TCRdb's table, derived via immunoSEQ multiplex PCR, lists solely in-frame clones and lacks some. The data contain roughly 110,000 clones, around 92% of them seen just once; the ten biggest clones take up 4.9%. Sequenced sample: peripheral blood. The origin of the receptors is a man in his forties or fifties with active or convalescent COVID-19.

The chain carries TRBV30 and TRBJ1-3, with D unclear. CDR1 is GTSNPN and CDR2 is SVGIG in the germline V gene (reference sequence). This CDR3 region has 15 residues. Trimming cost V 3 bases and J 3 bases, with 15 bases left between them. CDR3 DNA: TGTGCCTGGAGCGGTACGATGGTTGGTGGAAACACCATATATTTT. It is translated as CAWSGTMVGGNTIYF.

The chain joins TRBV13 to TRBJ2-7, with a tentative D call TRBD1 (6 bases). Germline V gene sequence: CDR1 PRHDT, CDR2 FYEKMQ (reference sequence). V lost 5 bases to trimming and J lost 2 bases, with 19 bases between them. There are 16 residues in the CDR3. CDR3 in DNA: TGTGCCAGCAGCAATGGGGGCAGGGCCCCTCCCTACGAGCAGTACTTC. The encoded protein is CASSNGGRAPPYEQYF.

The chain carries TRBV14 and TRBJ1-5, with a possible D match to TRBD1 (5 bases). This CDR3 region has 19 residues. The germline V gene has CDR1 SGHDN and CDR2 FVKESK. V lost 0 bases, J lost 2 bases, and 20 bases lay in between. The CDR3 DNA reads TGTGCCAGCAGCCAAGATTGGAGGGCAGGGCTAATGCGCAATCAGCCCCAGCATTTT. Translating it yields CASSQDWRAGLMRNQPQHF.

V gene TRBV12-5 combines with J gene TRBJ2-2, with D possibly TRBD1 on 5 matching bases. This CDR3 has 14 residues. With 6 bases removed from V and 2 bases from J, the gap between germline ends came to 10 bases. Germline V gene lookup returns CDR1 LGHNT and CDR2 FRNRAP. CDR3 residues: CASGDSANTGELFF. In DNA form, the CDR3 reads TGTGCTAGTGGAGACAGTGCTAACACCGGGGAGCTGTTTTTT.

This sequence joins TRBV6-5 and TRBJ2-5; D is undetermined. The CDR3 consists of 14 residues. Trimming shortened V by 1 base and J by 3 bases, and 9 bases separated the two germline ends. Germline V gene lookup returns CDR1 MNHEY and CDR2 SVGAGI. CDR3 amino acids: CASSYWQEEETQYF. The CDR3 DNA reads TGTGCCAGCAGTTACTGGCAGGAAGAAGAGACCCAGTACTTC.

Written as DNA, the CDR3 is TGCGCCAGCAGCCAAGATCTTGGAGACTATGGCTACACCTTC. Its translation: CASSQDLGDYGYTF. This chain connects TRBV4-1 to TRBJ1-2, with no clear D. The V end lost 0 bases, the J end lost 3 bases, and 8 bases lay between the germline ends. The V gene's germline CDR1 is MGHRA and CDR2 YSYEKL. This CDR3 spans 14 amino acids.

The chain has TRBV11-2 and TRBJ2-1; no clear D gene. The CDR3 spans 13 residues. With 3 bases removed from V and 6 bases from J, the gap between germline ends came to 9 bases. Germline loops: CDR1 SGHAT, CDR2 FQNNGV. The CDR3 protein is CASSFNSINEQFF. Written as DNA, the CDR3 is TGTGCCAGCAGCTTTAACTCGATCAATGAGCAGTTCTTC. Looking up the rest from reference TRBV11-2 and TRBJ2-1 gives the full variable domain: EAGVAQSPRYKIIEKRQSVAFWCNPISGHATLYWYQQILGQGPKLLIQFQNNGVVDDSQLPKDRFSAERLKGVDSTLKIQPAKLEDSAVYLCASSFNSINEQFFGPGTRLTVL.

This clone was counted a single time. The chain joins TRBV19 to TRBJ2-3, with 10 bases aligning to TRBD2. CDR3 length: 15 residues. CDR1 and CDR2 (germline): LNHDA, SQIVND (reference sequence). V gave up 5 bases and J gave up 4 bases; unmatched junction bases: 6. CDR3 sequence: CASSPTSGKADTQYF. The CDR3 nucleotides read TGTGCCAGTAGTCCTACTAGCGGGAAGGCAGATACGCAGTATTTT.

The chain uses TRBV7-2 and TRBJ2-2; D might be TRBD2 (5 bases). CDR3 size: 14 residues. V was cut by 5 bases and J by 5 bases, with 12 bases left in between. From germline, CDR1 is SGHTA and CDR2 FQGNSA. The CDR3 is CASSQTSGTGELFF. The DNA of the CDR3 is TGTGCCAGCAGCCAAACTAGTGGTACCGGGGAGCTGTTTTTT.

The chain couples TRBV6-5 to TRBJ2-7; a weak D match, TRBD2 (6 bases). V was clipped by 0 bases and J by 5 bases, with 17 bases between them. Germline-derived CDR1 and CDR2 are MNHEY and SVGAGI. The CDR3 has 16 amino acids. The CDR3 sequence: CASSYSTGLGGDEQYF. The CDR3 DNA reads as TGTGCCAGCAGTTACTCGACGGGTCTCGGCGGGGACGAGCAGTACTTC.